The 25 T cell receptor beta chains in this list originate from one sample, sequenced in a study of naive and memory T cell subsets. An equimolar mix of two oligonucleotides served as the beta constant-region primer for TRBC1 and TRBC2. Four rounds of PCR amplified the ligated cDNA using nested alpha and beta constant-region primers plus SP2. TCRdb itself ran the UMI-ligation and nested PCR reads through MiXCR, one entry per CDR3 protein. The table lists about 120,000 distinct CDR3 sequences, 35% to 45% of them singletons. Material: central memory CD4+ T cells from blood. The receptors stem from a human donor in good health.

The table lists this clonotype with a few counts. J is TRBJ1-2 and V is TRBV20-1, with a weak D call TRBD1 (6 bases). CDR1 is DFQATT and CDR2 is SNEGSKA in the germline V gene (reference sequence). The CDR3 is 15 residues long. Trimming removed 7 bases at V and 4 bases at J, with 22 bases between. CDR3: CSEKGRGSGGYGYTF. The DNA of the CDR3 is TGCAGTGAGAAAGGCAGGGGTTCGGGTGGCTATGGCTACACCTTC.

This clonotype has a handful of counts. This chain links TRBV7-9 with TRBJ1-1; 8 nucleotides agree with TRBD1. The CDR3 is 15 amino acids. Germline-derived CDR1 and CDR2 are SEHNR and FQNEAQ (reference sequence). Germline trimming cut 5 bases from V and 5 bases from J; bases unmatched to any gene: 10. CDR3 amino acids: CASSPRTGLVTEAFF. CDR3 coding DNA: TGTGCCAGCAGCCCCCGGACAGGGCTCGTTACTGAAGCTTTCTTT.

The chain links TRBV15 to TRBJ1-5; D call uncertain. Germline V gene lookup returns CDR1 LNHNV and CDR2 YYDKDF (reference sequence). This CDR3 comprises 14 residues. Trimming cost V 0 bases and J 4 bases, with 7 bases left between them. The CDR3 protein is CATSRDLLNQPQHF. The CDR3 DNA is TGTGCCACCAGCAGAGATCTCCTGAATCAGCCCCAGCATTTT.

This clonotype was found a few times. The chain has TRBV24-1 and TRBJ2-3; 11 bases map to TRBD2. This CDR3 spans 19 amino acids. V lost 2 bases and J lost 3; bases outside the gene matches: 12. In germline, CDR1 is KGHDR, CDR2 SFDVKD. CDR3 coding DNA: TGTGCCACCAGTGATTCCTTAGCGGGAGGGCCCAAGGGGACAGATACGCAGTATTTT. Its protein is CATSDSLAGGPKGTDTQYF.

The chain employs TRBV18 and TRBJ1-4; D may be TRBD1 (5 bases). In germline, CDR1 is KGHSH, CDR2 LQKENI. The V gene lost 2 bases and the J gene lost 0 bases, with 10 bases spanning the gap. CDR3 length: 16 residues. The CDR3 spells CASSPGPGSTNEKLFF. In DNA form, the CDR3 reads TGTGCCAGCTCACCAGGCCCAGGGTCAACTAATGAAAAACTGTTTTTT.

The chain uses TRBV7-9 and TRBJ2-6; 11 nucleotides agree with TRBD1. The V and J ends lost 6 bases and 4 bases, in that order; junction bases with no gene match: 14. CDR3 length equals 19 residues. Germline V gene data show CDR1 as SEHNR and CDR2 as FQNEAQ (reference sequence). CDR3 sequence reads: CASRSATGTGGSGANVLTF. The CDR3 DNA sequence: TGTGCCAGCAGGTCCGCTACCGGGACAGGGGGATCGGGGGCCAACGTCCTGACTTTC.

Written as DNA, the CDR3 is TGTGCCAGCAGCTTATCGGGGAATCAGCCCCAGCATTTT. Its translation is CASSLSGNQPQHF. The chain combines TRBV7-2 with TRBJ1-5; D uncertain. Looked up from germline, CDR1 is SGHTA and CDR2 is FQGNSA. The CDR3 is 13 amino acids. Trimming removed 2 bases at V and 4 bases at J, with 6 bases between.

Only a few counts were recorded for this clonotype. The genes are TRBV6-1 and TRBJ1-4; D might be TRBD1 (5 bases). The V end was cut by 0 bases, the J end by 5 bases, with 16 bases between. Germline CDR1 and CDR2: MNHNS and SASEGT. The CDR3 extends over 17 amino acids. Here the CDR3 DNA reads TGTGCCAGCAGTGAAGCGCAGGGTATGGGCAGAAATGAAAAACTGTTTTTT. Protein: CASSEAQGMGRNEKLFF.

This chain joins TRBV4-1 and TRBJ2-2; 8 bases are a match to TRBD2. Germline V gene sequence: CDR1 MGHRA, CDR2 YSYEKL. V lost 6 bases to trimming and J lost 6 bases; unmatched junction nucleotides: 9. The CDR3 sequence is 15 residues long. CDR3 loop: CASRLSGSFSGELFF. CDR3 bases: TGCGCCAGCAGATTGAGCGGGAGCTTCTCCGGGGAGCTGTTTTTT.

The V gene is TRBV6-1, the J gene TRBJ2-6; 9 positions agree with TRBD1. V was clipped by 6 bases and J by 0 bases; unmatched bases: 9. The CDR3 extends over 18 amino acids. Germline CDR1 MNHNS, CDR2 SASEGT. CDR3 protein: CASSAGTGYGSGANVLTF. The CDR3 nucleotides read TGTGCCAGCAGCGCAGGGACAGGGTACGGCTCTGGGGCCAACGTCCTGACTTTC.

This clonotype was observed a handful of times. The V call is TRBV5-4, the J call TRBJ2-1; 10 nucleotides agree with TRBD1. The CDR3 totals 16 residues. V shed 5 bases, J shed 10 bases, and the junction held 15 bases outside the gene matches. The germline V gene has CDR1 SGHNT and CDR2 YYREEE (reference sequence). In DNA form, the CDR3 reads TGTGCCAGCAGATCAGGTGGGACAGGGGACCCCAGGGAGCAGTTCTTC. Its translation: CASRSGGTGDPREQFF. Combining the CDR3 with reference TRBV5-4 and TRBJ2-1 gives the whole variable domain ETGVTQSPTHLIKTRGQQVTLRCSSQSGHNTVSWYQQALGQGPQFIFQYYREEENGRGNFPPRFSGLQFPNYSSELNVNALELDDSALYLCASRSGGTGDPREQFFGPGTRLTVL.

This chain connects TRBV5-1 to TRBJ1-1, with D possibly being TRBD1 (5 bases). The CDR3 extends over 14 amino acids. Germline V lookup: CDR1 SGHRS, CDR2 YFSETQ. The germline V and J ends were trimmed by 0 bases and 6 bases, with 12 bases remaining between them. CDR3 in amino acids: CASSLESGFPEAFF. In DNA, the CDR3 is TGCGCCAGCAGCTTGGAATCAGGGTTCCCTGAAGCTTTCTTT.

Only one count was recorded for this clonotype. The V and J genes are TRBV7-8 and TRBJ2-7, with D uncertain. In germline, CDR1 is SGHVS, CDR2 FQNEAQ. The CDR3 has 11 amino acids. With 4 bases removed from V and 7 bases from J, the gap between germline ends came to 8 bases. The CDR3 spells CASSSEWEQYF. The CDR3 DNA is TGTGCCAGCAGCTCGGAATGGGAGCAGTACTTC.

This clonotype was counted a few times. The V call is TRBV2, the J call TRBJ1-5, with D unresolved. Per the germline V gene, CDR1 is SNHLY and CDR2 is FYNNEI. This CDR3 contains 14 residues. Trimming pared 4 bases from V and 6 bases from J, leaving 13 bases between. CDR3 loop: CASSATAQSQPQHF. In DNA, the CDR3 is TGTGCCAGCAGTGCCACAGCCCAGAGTCAGCCCCAGCATTTT.

This clonotype was seen a few times. As DNA, the CDR3 is TGTGCCAGCAGCCGCTCCGGACAGGGGAACGTGAATGAGCAGTTCTTC. Protein product: CASSRSGQGNVNEQFF. The chain employs TRBV11-3 and TRBJ2-1; 9 bases match TRBD1. The CDR3 runs 16 residues. The J segment lost 7 bases and the V segment lost 5 bases, leaving 12 bases of the junction unmatched. Looked up from germline, CDR1 is SGHNT and CDR2 is YENEEA.

Only a few counts were recorded for this clonotype. J is TRBJ2-1 and V is TRBV7-2, with D tentatively TRBD2 (7 bases). This CDR3 spans 15 amino acids. Germline CDR1 reads SGHTA; CDR2 reads FQGNSA. V was shortened by 7 bases and J by 4 bases, with 17 bases between the two germline ends. CDR3 DNA sequence: TGTGCCAGCAACACAGGGCAGGGAGGGTACAATGAGCAGTTCTTC. Residues: CASNTGQGGYNEQFF.

This clonotype was seen a handful of times. V and J are TRBV7-2 and TRBJ1-5; 7 positions agree with TRBD1. Germline assignment: CDR1 SGHTA and CDR2 FQGNSA. The V segment lost 5 bases and the J segment 2 bases; nucleotides outside the gene matches: 15. This CDR3 comprises 18 residues. CDR3 loop: CASSVTGGGRNGNQPQHF. Here the CDR3 DNA reads TGTGCCAGCAGCGTAACGGGAGGGGGCCGGAATGGCAATCAGCCCCAGCATTTT.

The chain has TRBV29-1 and TRBJ2-3; no reliable D call. V lost 4 bases and J lost 2, with 7 bases in between. Germline V gene sequence: CDR1 SQVTM, CDR2 ANQGSEA. This CDR3 contains 12 residues. This CDR3 is CSVVQTTDTQYF. The CDR3, as DNA: TGCAGCGTTGTTCAGACCACAGATACGCAGTATTTT.

This clonotype has ten or more counts. The V gene is TRBV20-1, the J gene TRBJ2-1; TRBD2 matches 14 bases. The V gene end was trimmed by 0 bases and the J gene end by 8 bases; junction bases not matched to a gene: 15. The CDR3 length is 19 residues. Germline loops: CDR1 DFQATT, CDR2 SNEGSKA (reference sequence). The CDR3 DNA reads TGCAGTGCTAGAGACAGACTAGCGGGAGGGCCTGTCTCGTGGGATGAGCAGTTCTTC. It codes for CSARDRLAGGPVSWDEQFF.

This clonotype was seen only a few times. V is TRBV10-2 and J is TRBJ2-1, with a possible D match to TRBD1 (6 bases). This CDR3 region has 17 residues. V was clipped by 2 bases and J by 1 base, with 15 bases between them. Germline loops: CDR1 WSHSY, CDR2 SAAADI. In nucleotides, the CDR3 is TGCGCCAGCAGTGAGAAGACAGGTTGGGTTTCCTACAATGAGCAGTTCTTC. It encodes CASSEKTGWVSYNEQFF.

This clonotype was observed a few times. This rearrangement joins TRBV29-1 to TRBJ2-7; 8 bases match TRBD1. CDR1 SQVTM and CDR2 ANQGSEA come from the germline V gene. Losses at the gene ends were 8 bases for V and 3 bases for J; bases not matched to a gene: 15. The CDR3 has 15 amino acids. The CDR3 spells CSTGGPGAGGYEQYF. Written as DNA, the CDR3 is TGCAGCACAGGGGGGCCCGGGGCAGGGGGCTACGAGCAGTACTTC.

The chain couples TRBV2 to TRBJ2-7; D tentatively reads TRBD1 or TRBD2 (6 bases each). This CDR3 has 14 residues. Germline CDR1 SNHLY, CDR2 FYNNEI. V lost 6 bases and J lost 4, with 16 bases in between. The CDR3 DNA is TGTGCCAGCAGGGAACAGGGAGGATTTTACGAGCAGTACTTC. It codes for CASREQGGFYEQYF. Filled out from reference TRBV2 and TRBJ2-7, the complete variable domain reads EPEVTQTPSHQVTQMGQEVILRCVPISNHLYFYWYRQILGQKVEFLVSFYNNEISEKSEIFDDQFSVERPDGSNFTLKIRSTKLEDSAMYFCASREQGGFYEQYFGPGTRLTVT.

The V gene is TRBV5-1, the J gene TRBJ2-3; no definite D call. In germline, CDR1 is SGHRS, CDR2 YFSETQ. The length of the CDR3 is 13 residues. V dropped 1 base and J dropped 2 bases, with 5 bases sitting between them. The CDR3 DNA reads as TGCGCCAGCAGCTTGTTGGCCACAGATACGCAGTATTTT. Its protein is CASSLLATDTQYF.

This clonotype was found a few times. This chain uses TRBV12-3 or TRBV12-4 with TRBJ1-1, with 7 bases identical to TRBD1. The CDR3 totals 14 residues. Unmatched junction bases numbered 2, after V lost 1 base and J lost 3 bases. As DNA, the CDR3 is TGTGCCAGCAGTTTAGAGGACAGGTACACTGAAGCTTTCTTT. This gives the protein CASSLEDRYTEAFF.

This clonotype was seen just once. This chain uses TRBV5-4 with TRBJ1-1; TRBD1 is a possible D gene (6 bases). Germline loops: CDR1 SGHNT, CDR2 YYREEE (reference sequence). There are 13 residues in the CDR3. With 2 bases removed from V and 7 bases from J, the gap between germline ends came to 12 bases. CDR3 amino acids: CASSFDRFGEAFF. The DNA for the CDR3 is TGTGCCAGCAGCTTCGACAGGTTCGGTGAAGCTTTCTTT.